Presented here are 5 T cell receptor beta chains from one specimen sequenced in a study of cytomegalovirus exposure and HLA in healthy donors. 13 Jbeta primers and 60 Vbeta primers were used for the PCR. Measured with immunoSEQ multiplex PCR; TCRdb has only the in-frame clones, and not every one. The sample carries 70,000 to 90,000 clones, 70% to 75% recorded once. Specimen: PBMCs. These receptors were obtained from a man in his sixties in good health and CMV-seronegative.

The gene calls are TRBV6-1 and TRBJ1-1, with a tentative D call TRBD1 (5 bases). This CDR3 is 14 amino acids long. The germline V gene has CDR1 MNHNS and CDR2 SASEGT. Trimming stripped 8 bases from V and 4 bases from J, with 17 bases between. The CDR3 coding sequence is TGTGCCAGCGGGGTACCGGGGGGGAGCACTGAAGCTTTCTTT. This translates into CASGVPGGSTEAFF.

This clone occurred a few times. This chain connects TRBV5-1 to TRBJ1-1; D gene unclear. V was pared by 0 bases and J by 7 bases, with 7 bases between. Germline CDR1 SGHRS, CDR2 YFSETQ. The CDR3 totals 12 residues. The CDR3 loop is CASSLEGDEAFF. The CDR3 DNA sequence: TGCGCCAGCAGCTTGGAGGGAGATGAAGCTTTCTTT.

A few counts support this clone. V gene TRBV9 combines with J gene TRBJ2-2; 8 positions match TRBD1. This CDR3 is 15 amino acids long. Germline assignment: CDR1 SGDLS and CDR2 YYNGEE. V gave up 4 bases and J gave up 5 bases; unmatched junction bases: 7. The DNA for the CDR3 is TGTGCCAGCAGCCTTAGGACAGGGTTTACCGGGGAGCTGTTTTTT. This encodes CASSLRTGFTGELFF.

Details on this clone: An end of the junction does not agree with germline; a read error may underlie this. The CDR3 DNA sequence: TGTTCCAGCAGCTTAGCAGAGGTCTTCGGCTACACCTTC. Protein product: CSSSLAEVFGYTF. The rearrangement joins TRBV7-9 to TRBJ1-2; D remains unclear. The CDR3 consists of 13 residues. Germline CDR1 reads SEHNR; CDR2 reads FQNEAQ (reference sequence).

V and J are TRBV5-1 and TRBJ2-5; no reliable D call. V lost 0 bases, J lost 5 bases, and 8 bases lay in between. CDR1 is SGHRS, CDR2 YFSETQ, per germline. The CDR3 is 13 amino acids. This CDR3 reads CASSLDTIETQYF. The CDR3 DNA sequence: TGCGCCAGCAGCTTGGACACGATTGAGACCCAGTACTTC.